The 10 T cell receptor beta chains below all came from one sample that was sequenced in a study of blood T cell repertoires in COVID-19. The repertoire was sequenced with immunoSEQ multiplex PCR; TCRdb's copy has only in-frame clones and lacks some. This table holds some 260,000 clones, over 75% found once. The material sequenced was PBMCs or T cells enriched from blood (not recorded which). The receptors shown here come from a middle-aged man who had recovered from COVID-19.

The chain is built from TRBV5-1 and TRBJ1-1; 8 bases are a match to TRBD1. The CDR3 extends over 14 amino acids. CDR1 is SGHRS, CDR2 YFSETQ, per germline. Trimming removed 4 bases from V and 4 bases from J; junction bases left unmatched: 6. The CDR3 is CASSRDRGRTEAFF. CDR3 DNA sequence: TGCGCCAGCAGCCGCGACAGGGGACGCACTGAAGCTTTCTTT.

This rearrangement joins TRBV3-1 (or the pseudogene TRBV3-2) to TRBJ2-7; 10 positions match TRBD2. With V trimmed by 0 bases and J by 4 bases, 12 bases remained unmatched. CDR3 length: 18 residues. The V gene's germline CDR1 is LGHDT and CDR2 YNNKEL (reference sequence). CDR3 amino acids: CASSQDLAPASGSYEQYF. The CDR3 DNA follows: TGTGCCAGCAGCCAAGATTTGGCTCCGGCTAGCGGGAGTTACGAGCAGTACTTC.

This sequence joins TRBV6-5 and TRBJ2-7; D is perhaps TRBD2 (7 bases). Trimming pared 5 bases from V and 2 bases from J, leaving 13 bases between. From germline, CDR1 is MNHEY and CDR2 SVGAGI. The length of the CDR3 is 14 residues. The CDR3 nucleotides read TGTGCCAGCAGTATCGGGGGGCCAACCTACGAGCAGTACTTC. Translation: CASSIGGPTYEQYF.

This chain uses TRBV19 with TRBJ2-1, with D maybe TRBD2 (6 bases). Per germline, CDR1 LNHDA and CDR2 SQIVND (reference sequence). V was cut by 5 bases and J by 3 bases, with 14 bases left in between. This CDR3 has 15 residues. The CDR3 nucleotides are TGTGCCAGTAGTTCCCCGGGGGAGCGCTACAATGAGCAGTTCTTC. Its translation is CASSSPGERYNEQFF.

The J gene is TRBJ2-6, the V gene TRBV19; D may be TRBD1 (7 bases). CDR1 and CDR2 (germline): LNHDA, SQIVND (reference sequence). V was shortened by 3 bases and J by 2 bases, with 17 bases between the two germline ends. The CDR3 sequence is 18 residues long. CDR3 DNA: TGTGCCAGTAGTATTTCCAGGGGGGTCCAAGCTGGGGCCAACGTCCTGACTTTC. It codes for CASSISRGVQAGANVLTF.

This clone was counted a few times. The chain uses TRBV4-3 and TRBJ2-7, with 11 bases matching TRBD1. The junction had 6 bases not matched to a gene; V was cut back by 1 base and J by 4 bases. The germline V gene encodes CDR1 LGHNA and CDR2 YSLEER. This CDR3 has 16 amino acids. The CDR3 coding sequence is TGCGCCAGCAGCCAAGCCGGGACAGGGGGGAATTACGAGCAGTACTTC. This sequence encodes CASSQAGTGGNYEQYF.

Here the CDR3 DNA reads TGTGCCAGCAGCCCGGGACAGGGGATGGTTGGCCAAGAGACCCAGTACTTC. Translating gives CASSPGQGMVGQETQYF. The V and J genes are TRBV5-6 and TRBJ2-5; TRBD1 aligns across 10 bases. V lost 4 bases and J lost 1; bases outside the gene matches: 10. Germline V gene data show CDR1 as SGHDT and CDR2 as YYEEEE. The CDR3 is made up of 17 amino acids.

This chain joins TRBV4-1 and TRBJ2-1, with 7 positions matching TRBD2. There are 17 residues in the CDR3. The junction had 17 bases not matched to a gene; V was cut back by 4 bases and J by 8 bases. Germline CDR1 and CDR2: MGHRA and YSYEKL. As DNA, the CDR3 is TGCGCCAGCAGCCGATTCCAGCGGGGCCCGGGGCTGGATGAGCAGTTCTTC. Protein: CASSRFQRGPGLDEQFF.

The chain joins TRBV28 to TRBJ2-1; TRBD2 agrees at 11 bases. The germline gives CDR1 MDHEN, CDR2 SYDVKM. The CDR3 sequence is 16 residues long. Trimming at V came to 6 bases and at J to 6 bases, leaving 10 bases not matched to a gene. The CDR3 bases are TGTGCCAGCAGACTGGGTAGCGGGGGGGGAGGCAATGAGCAGTTCTTC. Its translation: CASRLGSGGGGNEQFF.

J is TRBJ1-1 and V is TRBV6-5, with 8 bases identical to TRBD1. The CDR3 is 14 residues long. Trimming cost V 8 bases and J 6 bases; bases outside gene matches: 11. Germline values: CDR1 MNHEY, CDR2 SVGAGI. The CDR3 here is CASFQTGEGAEAFF. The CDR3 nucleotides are TGTGCCAGCTTCCAGACAGGGGAAGGGGCTGAAGCTTTCTTT.